This T cell receptor beta chain was sequenced for a study of response to subunit inactivated influenza vaccine. Germline assignment: CDR1 MDHEN and CDR2 SYDVKM. V was cut by 6 bases and J by 6 bases, with 16 bases left in between. CDR3 length equals 14 residues. TCRdb itself ran the RT-PCR reads through MiXCR, one entry per CDR3 protein. There are around 160,000 distinct CDR3 sequences in the sample; approximately 11% occur only once, and around 12% lies in the top ten. General observations from the study: Authors suggested seasonal influenza vaccinations each recruit few new T cells.

This clonotype was counted only a few times. Antigen specificity is unknown. The chain combines TRBV28 with TRBJ2-3, with no clear D. The sample was non-naive T cells sorted from PBMCs, taken roughly 6 weeks after vaccination. This clonotype originated in a man in his forties or fifties who received an inactivated influenza vaccine. CDR3 DNA sequence: TGTGCCAGCAGCCTAACCACCCTCGAGGATACGCAGTATTTT. Protein: CASSLTTLEDTQYF.